This T cell receptor (beta chain) appears in the sequencing data of a study of T-cell memory formation after mild COVID-19. Study at large: TCR clusters largely stayed donor specific.

Study-wide results and caveats: Contracting CD4+ clones lay largely in CM and EM, with CD8+ ones residing in EMRA. Clones shrinking between day 15 and 85 showed a balanced CD4/CD8 split, and those that grew later tilted toward CD4+.

TCRdb processed the 5' RACE reads anew with MiXCR; each CDR3 protein has one entry. The table includes roughly 610,000 distinct CDR3 sequences, roughly 17% detected once. This clonotype was counted many times. Its matching antigen is unknown. This CDR3 region has 17 residues. Trimming cost V 4 bases and J 5 bases; bases outside gene matches: 10. CDR1 is KGHDR, CDR2 SFDVKD, per germline. This chain uses TRBV24-1 with TRBJ2-5; 12 nucleotides agree with TRBD2. Sample: PBMCs or a T cell subset sorted from them (not recorded which). The receptor was isolated from an adult woman who had mild COVID-19 (a few samples of this study predate the infection). Cell type and time point are not known. The CDR3 here is CATSDSGLAGSAETQYF. The CDR3 coding sequence is TGTGCCACCAGTGACTCGGGACTAGCGGGTAGCGCGGAGACCCAGTACTTC.